This T cell receptor beta chain emerged from a study of blood T cell repertoires in COVID-19 (TCRdb year 2020). Background for the entire study: The collaborator samples originated in the United States, Italy and Spain and spanned the acute and convalescent phases of COVID-19. The prospective study material was composed of cDNA or gDNA derived from T cells, B-cell-depleted T cells, or PBMCs. Deeply sampled blood TCRbeta repertoires from subjects exposed to, actively infected with, or recovered from COVID-19 were included in the dataset. The repertoires were released in a freely available public database meant as a resource for research on the immune response to SARS-CoV-2. The samples were drawn from two sources: the first 160 participants of the ongoing ImmuneRACE study, and 1,000 to 1,500 subjects contributed by 6 global collaborators. Sample metadata almost always included a de-identified subject ID, COVID-19 status, age in years and sex. Where available, HLA class I and class II types were obtained from metadata supplied by the sample provider rather than from assay-based typing.

TCRbeta CDR3 regions were amplified from genomic DNA using the immunoSEQ Assay, a bias-controlled multiplex PCR. The source study handled its data this way. The number of nucleated cells in each sample was estimated by amplification of reference gene primers within the assay. To quantify the absolute abundance of each unique TCRbeta CDR3 rearrangement, sequence reads were collapsed and filtered. For each sample, productive Simpson clonality was calculated as the square root of Simpson's diversity index across productive rearrangements. The source is immuneACCESS, and TCRdb retained only in-frame sequences with V and J called. Part of the clones is not carried over; for the studies checked, unresolved V genes explain less than half of this, and the remainder is unexplained. V and J calls and clone size come straight from that table; D and trimming were deduced from the DNA. For this sample the table gives under 300,000 clones, of which approximately 83% were detected only once. The top ten hold about 2% of the sample.

The germline V gene gives CDR1 as MRHNA and CDR2 as SNTAGT. V sheds 2 bases and J sheds 2 bases, leaving 12 bases between their ends. The CDR3 has 15 amino acids, counting the end cysteine and phenylalanine. The only DNA kept is the CDR3, 45 bases in frame from the first base. What the authors observed across the whole study: The amount of clinical and demographic metadata varied by source and participant and was provided uncurated.

A note on this clone: Its antigen remains undetermined. The input lacks base qualities; no much larger clone sits a single base away.

Samples from volunteer blood donors who had recovered from COVID-19 were contributed by a second Seattle source. The collaborating institutions used their own protocols to collect whole blood in K2EDTA tubes. For TCRbeta analysis, collaborators shipped samples in one of three forms: frozen whole blood, isolated PBMCs, or DNA extracted from either of those sample types. The receptor was derived from a man under 40 who had recovered from COVID-19. The sample comprised peripheral blood. The rearrangement joined TRBV6-4 to TRBJ1-1; the D gene is perhaps TRBD1, on 6 matching bases. The sequenced DNA is TGTGCCAGCAGTGACAGATACAGGGATAACACTGAAGCTTTCTTT. The encoded protein is CASSDRYRDNTEAFF.